This T cell receptor (beta chain) was identified in a study of CXCR3-negative and CXCR3-positive naive CD8 T cells. Turning to this clonotype: Antigen: not known.

All TRB cDNA libraries came from 5' RACE performed with UMI labels. TCRdb re-called the 5' RACE reads; one entry per CDR3 protein, DNA not given. The table for this sample gives 100,000 to 150,000 distinct CDR3 sequences. This CDR3 has 15 residues. Germline CDR1 and CDR2: SQVTM and ANQGSEA. Study results and limitations: More hydrophobic TRB CDR3s were found in CXCR3-positive naive cells than in CXCR3-negative naive cells. Naive cells used TRBV-TRBJ genes in much the same way whether CXCR3-negative or CXCR3-positive; memory cells did not.

This sequence was found in a human donor in good health. Some clones in this sample may be carry-over from other donors' samples. Material: naive CXCR3+ CD8+ T cells from blood. Indicated subset: CD45RO-CCR7+CD27+CD95- naive CD8+ T cells expressing CXCR3 (TNR3+). The chain employs TRBV29-1 and TRBJ1-5. This chain's CDR3 is CSVVRQTYSNQPQHF.